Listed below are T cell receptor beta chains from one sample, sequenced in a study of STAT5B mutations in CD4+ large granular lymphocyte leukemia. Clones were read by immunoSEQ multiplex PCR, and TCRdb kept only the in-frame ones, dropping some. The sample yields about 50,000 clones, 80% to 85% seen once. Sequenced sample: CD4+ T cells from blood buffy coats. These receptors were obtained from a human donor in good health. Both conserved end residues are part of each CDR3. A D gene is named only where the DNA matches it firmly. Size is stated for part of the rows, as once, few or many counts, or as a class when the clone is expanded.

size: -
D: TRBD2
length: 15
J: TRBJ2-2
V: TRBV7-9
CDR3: CASSLVAGGTGELFF
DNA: TGTGCCAGCAGCTTAGTAGCGGGGGGCACCGGGGAGCTGTTTTTT

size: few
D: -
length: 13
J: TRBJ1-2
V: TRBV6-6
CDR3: CASSQTLNYGYTF
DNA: TGTGCCAGCAGCCAAACTCTTAACTATGGCTACACCTTC

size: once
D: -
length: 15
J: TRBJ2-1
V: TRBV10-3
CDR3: CAISDSSPRSNEQFF
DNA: TGTGCCATCAGTGATTCATCCCCCCGGAGTAATGAGCAGTTCTTC

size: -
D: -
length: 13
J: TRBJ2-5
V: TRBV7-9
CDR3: CASSSRDQETQYF
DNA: TGTGCCAGCAGCTCCCGGGACCAAGAGACCCAGTACTTC

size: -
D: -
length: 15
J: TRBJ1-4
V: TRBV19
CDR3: CASSTDTGLGEKLFF
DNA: TGTGCCAGTAGTACAGATACAGGGTTGGGAGAAAAACTGTTTTTT

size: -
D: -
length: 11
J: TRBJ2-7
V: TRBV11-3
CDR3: CASSLEREQYF
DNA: TGTGCCAGCAGCTTAGAAAGGGAGCAGTACTTC

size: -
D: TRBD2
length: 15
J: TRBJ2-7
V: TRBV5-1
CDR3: CASSFASGRFNEQYF
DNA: TGCGCCAGCAGCTTCGCTAGCGGGAGGTTCAACGAGCAGTACTTC

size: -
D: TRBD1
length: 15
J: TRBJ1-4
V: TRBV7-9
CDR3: CASSRTGTGVEKLFF
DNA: TGTGCCAGCAGCCGTACCGGGACAGGGGTCGAAAAACTGTTTTTT

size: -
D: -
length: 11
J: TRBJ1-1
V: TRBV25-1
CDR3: CASSVNTEAFF
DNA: TGTGCCAGCAGTGTCAACACTGAAGCTTTCTTT

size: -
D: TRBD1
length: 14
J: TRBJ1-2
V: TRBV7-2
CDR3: CASSATGEWYGYTF
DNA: TGTGCCAGCAGCGCGACAGGGGAGTGGTATGGCTACACCTTC

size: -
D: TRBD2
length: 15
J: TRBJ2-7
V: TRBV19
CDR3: CASSSLAGRSHEQYF
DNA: TGTGCCAGTAGTTCACTAGCGGGGAGGTCCCACGAGCAGTACTTC

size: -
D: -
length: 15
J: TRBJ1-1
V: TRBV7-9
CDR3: CASSPYGTPNREAFF
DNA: TGTGCCAGCAGCCCCTACGGGACACCGAACAGGGAAGCTTTCTTT

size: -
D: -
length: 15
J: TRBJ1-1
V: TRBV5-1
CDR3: CASSLAAGMNTEAFF
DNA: TGCGCCAGCAGCTTGGCGGCGGGCATGAACACTGAAGCTTTCTTT

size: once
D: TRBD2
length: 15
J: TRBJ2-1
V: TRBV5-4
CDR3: CASSFAGGSYNEQFF
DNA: TGTGCCAGCAGCTTCGCGGGAGGCTCCTACAATGAGCAGTTCTTC

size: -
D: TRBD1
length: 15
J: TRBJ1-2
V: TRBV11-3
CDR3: CASSLRPGQITDYTF
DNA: TGTGCCAGCAGCTTAAGGCCGGGACAGATCACCGACTACACCTTC

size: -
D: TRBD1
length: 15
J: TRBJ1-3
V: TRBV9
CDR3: CASSAAGTGGNTIYF
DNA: TGTGCCAGCAGCGCAGCCGGGACAGGGGGAAACACCATATATTTT

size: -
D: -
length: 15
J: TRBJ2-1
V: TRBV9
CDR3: CASSVGGATYNEQFF
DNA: TGTGCCAGCAGCGTAGGAGGAGCCACCTACAATGAGCAGTTCTTC

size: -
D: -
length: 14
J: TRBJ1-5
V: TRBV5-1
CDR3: CASSLEGIGQPQHF
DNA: TGCGCCAGCAGCTTGGAGGGTATCGGTCAGCCCCAGCATTTT

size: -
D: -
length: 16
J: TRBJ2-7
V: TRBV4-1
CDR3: CASSQGGRVLMNEQYF
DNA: TGCGCCAGCAGCCAGGGCGGACGGGTCTTAATGAACGAGCAGTACTTC

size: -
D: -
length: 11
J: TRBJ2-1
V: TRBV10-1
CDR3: CASSASREQFF
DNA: TGCGCCAGCAGTGCTAGCCGAGAGCAGTTCTTC